This TCR beta chain is from a study of blood T cell repertoires in COVID-19. The table lists this clone with a few counts. Clones were sequenced by immunoSEQ multiplex PCR, and TCRdb holds only the in-frame ones, with some missing. The profile covers around 200,000 clones, with around 82% appearing a single time and more than 8% taken by the ten largest. The CDR3 length is 11 residues. V was shortened by 5 bases and J by 4 bases, with 6 bases between the two germline ends. CDR1 SGHTA and CDR2 FQGNSA come from the germline V gene. The origin of this receptor is a woman of 80 years or more with acute or convalescent COVID-19. The V and J genes are TRBV7-2 and TRBJ2-7; D gene ambiguous. The sequencing input was peripheral blood. CDR3 DNA sequence: TGTGCCAGCAGCCCCCATTACGAGCAGTACTTC. Its translation is CASSPHYEQYF.